The source of this T cell receptor (beta chain) is a study of blood T cell repertoires in COVID-19. About the study: Italy, Spain and the United States were the sources of the convalescent and acute COVID-19 samples. PBMCs, B-cell-depleted T cells, or T cells provided the cDNA or gDNA that made up the material.

V dropped 4 bases and J dropped 3; count of bases not matched to a gene: 8. The CDR3 has 15 residues. Germline V gene lookup returns CDR1 SGDLS and CDR2 YYNGEE. Per the study methods: Nucleated cell number was recorded as an estimate derived from reference gene primer amplification. Clones were read by immunoSEQ multiplex PCR, and TCRdb kept only the in-frame ones, dropping some. The D gene and trimming were derived from the DNA, and the V and J assignments and clone size from that table. Found here are about 28,000 clones, over 75% of them singletons; the top ten hold about 25%. Sequenced: peripheral blood. The chain is built from TRBV9 and TRBJ1-1; 8 bases fit TRBD1. The receptor was isolated from a human donor in a cohort sampled during active COVID-19. In nucleotides, the CDR3 is TGTGCCAGCAGCCCTCAGGGGGCAGGTGACACTGAAGCTTTCTTT. The encoded protein is CASSPQGAGDTEAFF.